This TCR beta chain was retrieved from a study of T-cell reconstitution after alpha-beta-depleted transplantation in children. Unique molecular identifiers were incorporated when the TCRbeta library was constructed. TCRdb reanalysed the PCR reads using MiXCR and keeps one entry per CDR3 protein. The table includes about 460,000 distinct CDR3 sequences, approximately 10% detected once. V lost 5 bases to trimming and J lost 4 bases, with 10 bases between them. In germline, CDR1 is SGHRS, CDR2 YFSETQ. This CDR3 is built from 13 residues. The TCR originated in a female patient aged 2-15 years who had a stem cell transplant for aplastic anemia, so the T cells may come from the graft donor. Source: PBMCs, mostly from graft donor cells, taken 180 days after TCRalphabeta/CD19-depleted stem cell transplant. The chain carries TRBV5-1 and TRBJ1-3; no definite D call. The CDR3 nucleotides are TGCGCCAGCAGGACCGGGTCCGGAAACACCATATATTTT. Translating it yields CASRTGSGNTIYF. Full variable domain (remainder filled in from reference TRBV5-1 and TRBJ1-3): KAGVTQTPRYLIKTRGQQVTLSCSPISGHRSVSWYQQTPGQGLQFLFEYFSETQRNKGNFPGRFSGRQFSNSRSEMNVSTLELGDSALYLCASRTGSGNTIYFGEGSWLTVV.